This T cell receptor (beta chain) derives from a study of shared T cell receptors in the human thymus. TCRdb's copy holds only in-frame clones and misses some; the assay was immunoSEQ multiplex PCR. Of about 610,000 clones in the sample, 70% to 90% were seen once. Looked up from germline, CDR1 is MNHEY and CDR2 is SMNVEV (reference sequence). V shed 8 bases and J shed 5 bases, with 13 bases lying between them. This CDR3 has 13 amino acids. A further study also used this sample, focusing on human thymus T cells. Per that study: Infants, healthy and Finnish, who were having corrective surgery for congenital heart defects served as donors. Thymus pieces cut out during corrective heart surgery were the tissue that was used. Gene usage (both V and J) appeared biased in thymic and blood repertoires. Among unrelated individuals, related research reported thymic repertoires that overlapped highly.

The source is a boy in the first two years of life with a congenital heart defect. The specimen was thymocytes. V usage is TRBV27 and J usage is TRBJ2-1; D possibly corresponds to TRBD2 (6 bases). This CDR3 is CASWGDGNNEQFF. In DNA form, the CDR3 reads TGTGCCAGCTGGGGGGACGGGAACAATGAGCAGTTCTTC.